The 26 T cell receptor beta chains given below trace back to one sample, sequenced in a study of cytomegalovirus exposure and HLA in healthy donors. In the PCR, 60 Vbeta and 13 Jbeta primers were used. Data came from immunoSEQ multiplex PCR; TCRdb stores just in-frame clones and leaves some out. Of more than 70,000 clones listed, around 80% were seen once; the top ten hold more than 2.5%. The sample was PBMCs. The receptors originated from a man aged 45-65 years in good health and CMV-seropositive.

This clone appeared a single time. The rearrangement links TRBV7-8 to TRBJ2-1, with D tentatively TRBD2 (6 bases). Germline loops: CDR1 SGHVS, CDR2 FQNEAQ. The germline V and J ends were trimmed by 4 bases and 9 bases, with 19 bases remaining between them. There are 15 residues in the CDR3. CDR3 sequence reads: CASSSFGGEGIEQFF. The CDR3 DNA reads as TGTGCCAGCAGCTCATTCGGGGGAGAGGGTATTGAGCAGTTCTTC.

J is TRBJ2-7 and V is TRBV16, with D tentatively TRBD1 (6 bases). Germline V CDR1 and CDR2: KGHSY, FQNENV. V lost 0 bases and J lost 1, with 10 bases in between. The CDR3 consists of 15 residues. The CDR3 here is CASSQSWQGSYEQYF. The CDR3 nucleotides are TGTGCCAGCAGCCAATCCTGGCAGGGGTCCTACGAGCAGTACTTC.

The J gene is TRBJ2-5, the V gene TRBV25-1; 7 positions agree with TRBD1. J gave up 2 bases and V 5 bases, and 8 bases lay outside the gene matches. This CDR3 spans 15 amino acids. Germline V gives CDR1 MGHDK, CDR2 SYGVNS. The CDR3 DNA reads TGTGCCAGCAGTCCTGTTACAGGGGCGCAAGAGACCCAGTACTTC. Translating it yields CASSPVTGAQETQYF.

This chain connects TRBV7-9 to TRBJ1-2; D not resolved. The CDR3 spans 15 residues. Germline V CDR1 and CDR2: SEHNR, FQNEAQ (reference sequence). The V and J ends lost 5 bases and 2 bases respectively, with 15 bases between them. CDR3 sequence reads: CASSPASKANYGYTF. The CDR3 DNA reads TGTGCCAGCAGCCCCGCCTCAAAAGCCAACTATGGCTACACCTTC.

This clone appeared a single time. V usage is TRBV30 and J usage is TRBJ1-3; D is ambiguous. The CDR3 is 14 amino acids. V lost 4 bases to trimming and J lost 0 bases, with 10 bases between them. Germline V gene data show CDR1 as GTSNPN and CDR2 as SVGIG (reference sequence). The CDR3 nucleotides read TGTGCCTGGACTCTAGGTAGCTCTGGAAACACCATATATTTT. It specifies CAWTLGSSGNTIYF.

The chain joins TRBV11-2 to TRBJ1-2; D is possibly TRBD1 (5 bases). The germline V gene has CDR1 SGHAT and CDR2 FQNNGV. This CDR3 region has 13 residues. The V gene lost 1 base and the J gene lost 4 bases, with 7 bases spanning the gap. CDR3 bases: TGTGCCAGCAGCTTAGGCGGGGGCTATGGCTACACCTTC. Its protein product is CASSLGGGYGYTF.

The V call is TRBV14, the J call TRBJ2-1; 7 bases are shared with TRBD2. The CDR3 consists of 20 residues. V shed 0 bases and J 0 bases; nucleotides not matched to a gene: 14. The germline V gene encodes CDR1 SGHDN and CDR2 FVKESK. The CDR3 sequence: CASSQDDGYRGRASYNEQFF. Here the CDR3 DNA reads TGTGCCAGCAGCCAAGATGACGGATATCGAGGGAGGGCCTCCTACAATGAGCAGTTCTTC.

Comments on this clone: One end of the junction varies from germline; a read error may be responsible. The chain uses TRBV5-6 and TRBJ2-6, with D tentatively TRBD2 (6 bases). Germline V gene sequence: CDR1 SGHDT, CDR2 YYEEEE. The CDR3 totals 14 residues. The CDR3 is CASSPQERANGLTF. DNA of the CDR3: TGTGCCAGCAGCCCACAGGAGCGGGCCAACGGCCTGACTTTC.

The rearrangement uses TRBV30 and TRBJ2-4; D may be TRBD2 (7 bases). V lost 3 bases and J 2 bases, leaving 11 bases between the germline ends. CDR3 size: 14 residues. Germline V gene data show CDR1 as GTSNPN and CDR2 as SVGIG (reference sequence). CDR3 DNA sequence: TGTGCCTGGAGGGGAGGGGGGTCCAAAAACATTCAGTACTTC. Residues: CAWRGGGSKNIQYF. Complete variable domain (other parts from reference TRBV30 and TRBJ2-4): SQTIHQWPATLVQPVGSPLSLECTVEGTSNPNLYWYRQAAGRGLQLLFYSVGIGQISSEVPQNLSASRPQDRQFILSSKKLLLSDSGFYLCAWRGGGSKNIQYFGAGTRLSVL.

The CDR3 DNA reads TGCGCCAGCAGAGCCGGGGGGGAACGTTCCGGGGAGCTGTTTTTT. Amino acids: CASRAGGERSGELFF. The V gene is TRBV4-3, the J gene TRBJ2-2; 8 bases map to TRBD2. The CDR3 has 15 residues. V trimming: 6 bases; J trimming: 6 bases; junction bases outside the gene matches: 9. Per the germline V gene, CDR1 is LGHNA and CDR2 is YSLEER.

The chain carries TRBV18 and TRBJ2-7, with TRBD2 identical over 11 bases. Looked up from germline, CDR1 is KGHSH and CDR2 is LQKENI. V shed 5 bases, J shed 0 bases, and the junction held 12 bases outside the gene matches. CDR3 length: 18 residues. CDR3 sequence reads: CASSSIPQTSGNSYEQYF. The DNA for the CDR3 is TGTGCCAGCTCATCCATACCCCAGACTAGCGGGAACTCCTACGAGCAGTACTTC.

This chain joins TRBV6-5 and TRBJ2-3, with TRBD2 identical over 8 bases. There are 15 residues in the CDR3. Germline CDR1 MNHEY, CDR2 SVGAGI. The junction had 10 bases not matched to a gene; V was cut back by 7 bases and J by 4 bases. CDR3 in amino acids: CASTYGGGWADTQYF. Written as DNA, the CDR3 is TGTGCCAGCACCTACGGGGGGGGGTGGGCAGATACGCAGTATTTT.

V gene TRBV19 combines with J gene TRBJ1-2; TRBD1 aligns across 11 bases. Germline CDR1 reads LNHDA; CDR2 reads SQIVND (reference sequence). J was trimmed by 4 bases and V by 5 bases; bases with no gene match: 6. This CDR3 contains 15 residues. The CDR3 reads CASSWRDRGAYGYTF. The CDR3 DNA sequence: TGTGCCAGTAGTTGGAGGGACAGGGGGGCCTATGGCTACACCTTC.

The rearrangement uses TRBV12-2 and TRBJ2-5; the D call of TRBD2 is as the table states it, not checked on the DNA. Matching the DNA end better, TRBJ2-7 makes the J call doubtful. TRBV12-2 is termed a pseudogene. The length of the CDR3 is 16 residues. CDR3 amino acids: CASRLLRTSGRYEQYF. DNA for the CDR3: TGTGCAAGTCGCTTACTTCGGACTAGCGGGAGGTACGAGCAGTACTTC.

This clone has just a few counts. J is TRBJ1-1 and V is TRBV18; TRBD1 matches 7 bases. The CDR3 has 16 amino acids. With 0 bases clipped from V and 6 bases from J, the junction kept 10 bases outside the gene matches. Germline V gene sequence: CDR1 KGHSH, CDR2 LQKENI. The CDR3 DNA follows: TGTGCCAGCTCACCACCGGGACAGTGGCTTGGCGCTGAAGCTTTCTTT. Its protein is CASSPPGQWLGAEAFF.

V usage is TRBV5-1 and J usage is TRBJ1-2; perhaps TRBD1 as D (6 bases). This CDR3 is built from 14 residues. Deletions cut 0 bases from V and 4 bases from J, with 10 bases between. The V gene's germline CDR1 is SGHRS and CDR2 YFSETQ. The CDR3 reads CASSLEGGGYGYTF. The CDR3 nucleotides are TGCGCCAGCAGCTTGGAAGGGGGGGGCTATGGCTACACCTTC.

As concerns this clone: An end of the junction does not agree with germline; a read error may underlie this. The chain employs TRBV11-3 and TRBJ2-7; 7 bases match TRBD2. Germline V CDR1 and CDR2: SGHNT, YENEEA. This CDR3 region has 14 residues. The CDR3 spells CASSLGRVSYEQYF. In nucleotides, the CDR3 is TGTGCCAGCAGCTTGGGGAGGGTCTCCTACGAGCAGTACTTT.

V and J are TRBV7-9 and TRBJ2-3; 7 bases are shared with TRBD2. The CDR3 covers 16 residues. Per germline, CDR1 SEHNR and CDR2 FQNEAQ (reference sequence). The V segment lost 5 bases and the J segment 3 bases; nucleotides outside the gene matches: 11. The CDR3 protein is CASSPPRVAGTDTQYF. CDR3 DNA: TGTGCCAGCAGCCCCCCCAGGGTAGCGGGTACAGATACGCAGTATTTT.

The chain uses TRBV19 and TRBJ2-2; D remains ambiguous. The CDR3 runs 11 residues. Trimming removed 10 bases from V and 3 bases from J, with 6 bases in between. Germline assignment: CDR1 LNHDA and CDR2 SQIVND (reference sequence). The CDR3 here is CATADTGELFF. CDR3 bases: TGTGCCACCGCAGACACCGGGGAGCTGTTTTTT.

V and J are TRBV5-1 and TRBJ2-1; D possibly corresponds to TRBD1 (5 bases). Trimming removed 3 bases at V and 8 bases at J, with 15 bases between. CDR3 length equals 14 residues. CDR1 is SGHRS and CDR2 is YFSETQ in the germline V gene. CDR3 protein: CASSSMYQGDEQFF. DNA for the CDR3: TGCGCCAGCAGCTCAATGTATCAAGGGGATGAGCAGTTCTTC.

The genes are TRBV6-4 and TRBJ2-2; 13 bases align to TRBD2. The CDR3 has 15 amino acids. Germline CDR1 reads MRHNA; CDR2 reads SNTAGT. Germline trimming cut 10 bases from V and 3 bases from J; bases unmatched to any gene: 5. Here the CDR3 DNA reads TGTGCCAACCGGACTAGCGGGAGAGACACCGGGGAGCTGTTTTTT. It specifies CANRTSGRDTGELFF.

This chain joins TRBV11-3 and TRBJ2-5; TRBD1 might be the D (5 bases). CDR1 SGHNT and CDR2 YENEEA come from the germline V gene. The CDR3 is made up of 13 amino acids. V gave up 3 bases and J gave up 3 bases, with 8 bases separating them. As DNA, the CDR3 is TGTGCCAGCAGCTTCCCAGGGAAAGAGACCCAGTACTTC. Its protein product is CASSFPGKETQYF.

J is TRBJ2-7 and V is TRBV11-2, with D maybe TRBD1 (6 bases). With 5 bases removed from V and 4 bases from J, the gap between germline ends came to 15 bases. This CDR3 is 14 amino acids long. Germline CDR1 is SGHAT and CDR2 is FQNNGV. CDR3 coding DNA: TGTGCCAGCAGCCCAACCGGGACACCTTACGAGCAGTACTTC. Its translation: CASSPTGTPYEQYF. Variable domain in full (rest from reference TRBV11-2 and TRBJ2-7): EAGVAQSPRYKIIEKRQSVAFWCNPISGHATLYWYQQILGQGPKLLIQFQNNGVVDDSQLPKDRFSAERLKGVDSTLKIQPAKLEDSAVYLCASSPTGTPYEQYFGPGTRLTVT.

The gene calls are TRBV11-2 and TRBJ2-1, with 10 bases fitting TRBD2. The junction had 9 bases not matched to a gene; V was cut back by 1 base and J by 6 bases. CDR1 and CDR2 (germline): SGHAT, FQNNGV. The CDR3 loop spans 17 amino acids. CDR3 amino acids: CASSLVSGRSRVNEQFF. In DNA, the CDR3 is TGTGCCAGCAGCTTAGTTAGCGGGAGGTCCAGGGTCAATGAGCAGTTCTTC.

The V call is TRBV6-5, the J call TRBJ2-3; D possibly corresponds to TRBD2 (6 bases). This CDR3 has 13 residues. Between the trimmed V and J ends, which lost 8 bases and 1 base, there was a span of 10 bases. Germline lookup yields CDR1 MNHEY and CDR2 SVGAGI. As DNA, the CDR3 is TGTGCCAGCGAGGACTACGGCACAGATACGCAGTATTTT. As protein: CASEDYGTDTQYF.

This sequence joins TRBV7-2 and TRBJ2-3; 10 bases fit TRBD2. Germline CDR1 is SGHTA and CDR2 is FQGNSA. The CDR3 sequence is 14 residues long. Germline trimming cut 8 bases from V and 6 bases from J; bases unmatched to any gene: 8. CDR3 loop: CASGPLAGRDTQYF. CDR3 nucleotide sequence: TGTGCCAGCGGACCACTAGCGGGACGTGATACGCAGTATTTT.